This T cell receptor beta chain emerged from a study of T cell changes during pregnancy in multiple sclerosis. Assay used: immunoSEQ multiplex PCR; TCRdb lists only in-frame clones, some missing. The sample lists tens of thousands of clones, roughly 92% occurring once. V dropped 2 bases and J dropped 4 bases, with 16 bases sitting between them. Germline V gene sequence: CDR1 SGHNT, CDR2 YYREEE (reference sequence). The CDR3 loop spans 15 amino acids. The source material was CD8+ T cells from peripheral blood mononuclear cells, sampled in the third trimester of pregnancy. The sequence came from a female donor in good health, enrolled as a control in a pregnancy study. The chain uses TRBV5-4 and TRBJ2-7; possibly TRBD1 for D (6 bases). The CDR3: CASSFGQGISYEQYF. The CDR3 DNA is TGTGCCAGCAGCTTTGGCCAGGGGATAAGTTACGAGCAGTACTTC.